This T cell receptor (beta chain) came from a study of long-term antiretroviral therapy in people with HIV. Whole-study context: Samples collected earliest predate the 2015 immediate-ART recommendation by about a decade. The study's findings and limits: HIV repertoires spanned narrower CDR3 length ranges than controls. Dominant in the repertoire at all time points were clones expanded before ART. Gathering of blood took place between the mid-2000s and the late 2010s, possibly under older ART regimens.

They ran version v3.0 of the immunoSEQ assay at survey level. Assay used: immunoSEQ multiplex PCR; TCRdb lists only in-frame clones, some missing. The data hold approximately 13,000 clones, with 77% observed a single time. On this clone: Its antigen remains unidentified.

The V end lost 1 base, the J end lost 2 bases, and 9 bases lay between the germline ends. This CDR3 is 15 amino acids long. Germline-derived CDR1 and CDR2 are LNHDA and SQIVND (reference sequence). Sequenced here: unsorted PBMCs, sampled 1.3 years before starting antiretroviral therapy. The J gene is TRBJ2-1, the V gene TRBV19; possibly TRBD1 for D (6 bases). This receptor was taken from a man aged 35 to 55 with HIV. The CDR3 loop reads CASSIVTGPYNEQFF. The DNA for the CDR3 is TGTGCCAGTAGTATAGTGACAGGTCCCTACAATGAGCAGTTCTTC.